A single sample gave rise to the 21 T cell receptor beta chains below, sequenced in a study of blood T cell repertoires in COVID-19. Some clones are missing from TCRdb's copy, which holds only in-frame ones; the method was immunoSEQ multiplex PCR. The table records 30,000 to 50,000 clones, 84% of them present only once. Sequences were obtained from peripheral blood. The receptor source for this set is a man between 45 and 60 years old with active or convalescent COVID-19.

The chain links TRBV4-1 to TRBJ2-1; TRBD2 aligns across 12 bases. The germline V gene encodes CDR1 MGHRA and CDR2 YSYEKL. The CDR3 has 18 residues. The V gene end was trimmed by 0 bases and the J gene end by 0 bases; junction bases not matched to a gene: 3. The CDR3 spells CASSQDTSGGFSYNEQFF. DNA of the CDR3: TGCGCCAGCAGCCAAGATACTAGCGGGGGGTTCTCCTACAATGAGCAGTTCTTC.

The chain carries TRBV27 and TRBJ1-5; D is possibly TRBD1 (5 bases). Between the trimmed V and J ends, which lost 7 bases and 6 bases, there was a span of 13 bases. Germline-derived CDR1 and CDR2 are MNHEY and SMNVEV (reference sequence). The CDR3 spans 13 residues. The CDR3 DNA sequence: TGTGCCAGCAAAAAGGGGCAGGGTCAGCCCCAGCATTTT. Protein sequence: CASKKGQGQPQHF.

The chain joins TRBV4-2 to TRBJ1-1, with a tentative D call TRBD1 (5 bases). The CDR3 is made up of 15 amino acids. The germline V gene has CDR1 LGHNA and CDR2 YNFKEQ. Between the trimmed V and J ends, which lost 1 base and 0 bases, there was a span of 9 bases. This CDR3 is CASSQVVGVNTEAFF. The CDR3 coding sequence is TGTGCCAGCAGCCAAGTCGTAGGGGTGAACACTGAAGCTTTCTTT.

The chain has TRBV3-1 (or the pseudogene TRBV3-2) and TRBJ1-2; the match to TRBD1 covers 7 bases. Germline loops: CDR1 LGHDT, CDR2 YNNKEL (reference sequence). The CDR3 consists of 16 residues. Trimming took 5 bases from V and 4 from J; bases not matched to a gene: 13. CDR3 region: CASSEPGQPHLYGYTF. The CDR3 bases are TGTGCCAGCAGCGAACCGGGACAGCCCCACCTCTATGGCTACACCTTC.

The V gene is TRBV27, the J gene TRBJ1-1, with D perhaps TRBD1 (6 bases). The CDR3 length is 16 residues. CDR1 and CDR2 from the germline V gene are MNHEY and SMNVEV (reference sequence). Trimming pared 0 bases from V and 0 bases from J, leaving 11 bases between. DNA of the CDR3: TGTGCCAGCAGTTTATCACGACAGGTAGTGAACACTGAAGCTTTCTTT. It translates to CASSLSRQVVNTEAFF.

The CDR3 spells CASSLGRQGGYTF. The CDR3 DNA reads TGTGCCAGCAGCCTTGGCCGACAGGGGGGCTACACCTTC. The chain joins TRBV2 to TRBJ1-2; 8 bases align to TRBD1. Germline CDR1 reads SNHLY; CDR2 reads FYNNEI. Germline trimming cut 6 bases from V and 8 bases from J; bases unmatched to any gene: 8. The CDR3 has 13 residues.

The rearrangement uses TRBV12-3 or TRBV12-4 and TRBJ1-2; tentative D call: TRBD1 (5 bases). This CDR3 is 12 amino acids long. V lost 5 bases, J lost 3 bases, and 7 bases lay in between. CDR3 in amino acids: CASSRGDYGYTF. The CDR3 region has the DNA TGTGCCAGCAGTCGGGGGGACTATGGCTACACCTTC.

The chain combines TRBV11-3 with TRBJ2-2; D remains unclear. This CDR3 has 13 amino acids. Trimming shortened V by 0 bases and J by 6 bases, and 5 bases separated the two germline ends. The germline V gene has CDR1 SGHNT and CDR2 YENEEA. Here the CDR3 DNA reads TGTGCCAGCAGCTTAGATCGCGCCGGGGAGCTGTTTTTT. This gives the protein CASSLDRAGELFF.

The chain couples TRBV5-5 to TRBJ2-3; no reliable D call. The CDR3 covers 13 residues. Trimming took off 1 base at V and 0 bases at J, with 3 bases between the two ends. The V gene's germline CDR1 is SGHKS and CDR2 YYEKEE (reference sequence). The CDR3 DNA follows: TGTGCCAGCAGCTTGACTAGCACAGATACGCAGTATTTT. This codes for CASSLTSTDTQYF.

The V and J genes are TRBV11-2 and TRBJ1-3; TRBD1 matches 9 bases. This CDR3 spans 15 amino acids. From germline, CDR1 is SGHAT and CDR2 FQNNGV. V lost 4 bases to trimming and J lost 8 bases; unmatched junction nucleotides: 9. Here the CDR3 reads CASSYNTGGRDTIYF. In DNA, the CDR3 is TGTGCCAGCAGCTACAACACAGGGGGCCGGGACACCATATATTTT.

The V and J genes are TRBV9 and TRBJ1-4, with TRBD1 identical over 8 bases. The CDR3 totals 14 residues. Looked up from germline, CDR1 is SGDLS and CDR2 is YYNGEE. Trimming took 5 bases from V and 5 from J; bases not matched to a gene: 5. CDR3 sequence reads: CASRGGTGNEKLFF. CDR3 DNA sequence: TGTGCCAGCAGGGGCGGGACAGGAAATGAAAAACTGTTTTTT.

The chain links TRBV2 to TRBJ2-5, with D possibly being TRBD2 (6 bases). This CDR3 has 15 amino acids. Germline loops: CDR1 SNHLY, CDR2 FYNNEI. V gave up 3 bases and J gave up 3 bases, with 14 bases separating them. The chain's CDR3 is CASSDHGGGEETQYF. The CDR3, as DNA: TGTGCCAGCAGTGATCACGGGGGTGGTGAAGAGACCCAGTACTTC.

This chain joins TRBV9 and TRBJ1-2; TRBD1 might be the D (5 bases). CDR1 and CDR2 from the germline V gene are SGDLS and YYNGEE. The V and J ends lost 4 bases and 4 bases respectively, with 23 bases between them. The CDR3 sequence is 17 residues long. This CDR3 reads CASSKEGHPGGTYGYTF. CDR3 sequence (DNA): TGTGCCAGCAGCAAAGAGGGCCACCCGGGCGGGACCTATGGCTACACCTTC.

The gene calls are TRBV29-1 and TRBJ2-3, with TRBD1 matching over 10 bases. CDR3 size: 16 residues. Germline assignment: CDR1 SQVTM and CDR2 ANQGSEA. V lost 1 base, J lost 8 bases, and 12 bases stayed unmatched. CDR3 nucleotide sequence: TGCAGCGTTGAAGCCGTCAGGACAGGGGGAGTTGGTACGCAGTATTTT. The encoded protein is CSVEAVRTGGVGTQYF.

The V call is TRBV29-1, the J call TRBJ1-3; 7 bases are shared with TRBD1. Germline V gene data show CDR1 as SQVTM and CDR2 as ANQGSEA. The CDR3 runs to 13 residues. The junction had 7 bases not matched to a gene; V was cut back by 3 bases and J by 8 bases. The CDR3 sequence is CSVEVRGLDTIYF. The CDR3 DNA is TGCAGCGTTGAGGTCAGGGGGTTGGACACCATATATTTT.

This clone was seen a handful of times. The rearrangement uses TRBV28 and TRBJ2-5; TRBD1 is a possible D gene (5 bases). Per the germline V gene, CDR1 is MDHEN and CDR2 is SYDVKM. V was pared by 6 bases and J by 1 base, with 12 bases between. CDR3 size: 14 residues. The CDR3 is CASSSLGLQETQYF. The DNA for the CDR3 is TGTGCCAGCAGCTCCTTGGGGCTCCAAGAGACCCAGTACTTC.

CDR3 residues: CASSERVLDTQYF. The CDR3 bases are TGTGCCAGCAGTGAACGGGTCCTAGATACGCAGTATTTT. The chain recombines TRBV2 with TRBJ2-3; D remains unclear. V lost 2 bases and J 5 bases, leaving 8 bases between the germline ends. CDR1 and CDR2 from the germline V gene are SNHLY and FYNNEI. This CDR3 region has 13 residues.

This chain connects TRBV2 to TRBJ2-5; the match to TRBD1 covers 7 bases. Losses at the gene ends were 6 bases for V and 2 bases for J; bases not matched to a gene: 3. Germline V gene lookup returns CDR1 SNHLY and CDR2 FYNNEI. CDR3 size: 13 residues. CDR3 sequence (DNA): TGTGCCAGCAGACCGGGACAGCAAGAGACCCAGTACTTC. It encodes CASRPGQQETQYF.

This clone appeared once. This rearrangement joins TRBV27 to TRBJ1-5, with D possibly matching TRBD1 (6 bases). Trimming took off 4 bases at V and 2 bases at J, with 9 bases between the two ends. The CDR3 is made up of 14 amino acids. Germline V gene sequence: CDR1 MNHEY, CDR2 SMNVEV (reference sequence). The DNA of the CDR3 is TGTGCCAGCAGTTGGTCAGGGGGCAATCAGCCCCAGCATTTT. It is translated as CASSWSGGNQPQHF.

The gene calls are TRBV10-3 and TRBJ2-3, with D unclear. This CDR3 spans 14 amino acids. Trimming left V 6 bases short and J 2 bases short, with 12 bases between. Germline CDR1 reads ENHRY; CDR2 reads SYGVKD. In nucleotides, the CDR3 is TGTGCCATCAGACCCAGGCAGGACACAGATACGCAGTATTTT. Amino acids: CAIRPRQDTDTQYF.

CDR3 region: CASSQGGTTNTEAFF. Written as DNA, the CDR3 is TGTGCCAGCAGCCAAGGGGGGACAACGAACACTGAAGCTTTCTTT. The chain couples TRBV14 to TRBJ1-1; D possibly corresponds to TRBD1 (6 bases). Per germline, CDR1 SGHDN and CDR2 FVKESK. The germline V and J ends were trimmed by 1 base and 1 base, with 10 bases remaining between them. The CDR3 consists of 15 residues.